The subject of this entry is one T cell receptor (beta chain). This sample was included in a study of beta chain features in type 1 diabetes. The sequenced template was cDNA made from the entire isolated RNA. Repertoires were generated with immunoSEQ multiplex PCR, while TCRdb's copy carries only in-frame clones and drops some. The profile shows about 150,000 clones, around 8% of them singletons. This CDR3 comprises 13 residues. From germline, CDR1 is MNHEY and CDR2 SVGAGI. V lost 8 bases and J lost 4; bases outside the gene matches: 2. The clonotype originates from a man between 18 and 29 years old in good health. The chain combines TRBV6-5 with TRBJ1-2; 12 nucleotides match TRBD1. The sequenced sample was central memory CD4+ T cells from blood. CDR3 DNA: TGTGCCAGCCGGGACAGGGGGCTCTATGGCTACACCTTC. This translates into CASRDRGLYGYTF.